The sequence of this TCR beta chain was determined in a study of beta chain features in type 1 diabetes. About the research overall: Sorted cells examined across all samples numbered 107,917,701.

Germline V gene data show CDR1 as GTSNPN and CDR2 as SVGIG (reference sequence). This CDR3 has 12 amino acids. J lost 9 bases, V lost 5 bases, and 8 bases had no gene match. cDNA synthesis used the whole RNA isolate, giving expressed TCRB sequences. Sequencing was performed with immunoSEQ multiplex PCR; in TCRdb, only in-frame clones are kept and a portion is missing. The table records some 400,000 clones, around 15% of them present only once. The rearrangement joins TRBV30 to TRBJ1-2; 8 nucleotides agree with TRBD1. The source is a woman younger than 35 in good health. Sequenced sample: naive CD4+ T cells from blood. CDR3: CAWGQGTSRYTF. CDR3 in DNA: TGTGCCTGGGGACAGGGCACTTCTCGCTACACCTTC.